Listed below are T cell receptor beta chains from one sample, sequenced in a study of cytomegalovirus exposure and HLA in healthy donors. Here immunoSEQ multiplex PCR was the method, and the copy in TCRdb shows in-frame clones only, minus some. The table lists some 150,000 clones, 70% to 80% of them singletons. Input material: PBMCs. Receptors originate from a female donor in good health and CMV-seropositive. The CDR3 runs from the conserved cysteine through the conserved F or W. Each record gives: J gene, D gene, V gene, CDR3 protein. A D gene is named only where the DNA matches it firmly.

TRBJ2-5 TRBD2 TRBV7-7 CASSLGLAGVETQYF
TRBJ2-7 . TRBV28 CASSPVGGLPGEQYF
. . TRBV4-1 CASSQEITSPAEQYF
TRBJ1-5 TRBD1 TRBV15 CATSRYRGPQPQHF
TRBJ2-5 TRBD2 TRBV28 CASTEAGRGTQYF
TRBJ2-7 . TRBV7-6 CASSPSSYEQYF
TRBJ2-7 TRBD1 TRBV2 CASSETQVTGVEQYF
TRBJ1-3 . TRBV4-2 CASSHTGAGNTIYF
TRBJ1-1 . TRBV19 CASSIKTPNTEAFF
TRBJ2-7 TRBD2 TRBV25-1 CASSETSGRHSYEQYF
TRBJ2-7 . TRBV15 CATSRDRIRQGTTYEQYF
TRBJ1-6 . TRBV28 CASSRSWTIQSPLHF
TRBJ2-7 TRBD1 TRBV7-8 CASSFSGAGGNDEQYF
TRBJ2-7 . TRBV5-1 CASSLVSDRSYEQYF
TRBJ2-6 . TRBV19 CASSSGAGANVLTF
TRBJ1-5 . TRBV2 CASSRRNQPQHF
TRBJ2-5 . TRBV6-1 CASSRAEGQETQYF